This T cell receptor (beta chain) emerged from a study of blood T cell repertoires in COVID-19 (dated by TCRdb to 2018 to 2020). Regarding the research as a whole: Samples from collaborators originated in the United States, Italy and Spain and spanned both the acute and convalescent phases of COVID-19. The prospective study material was composed of cDNA or gDNA derived from T cells, B-cell-depleted T cells, or PBMCs. A de-identified subject ID, COVID-19 status, age in years and sex were almost always included in the sample metadata. Where HLA class I and class II types were available, the types were taken from metadata supplied by the sample provider, not from assay-based typing. A freely available public database, intended as a resource for researchers studying the immune response to SARS-CoV-2, is where the repertoires were released. Samples were obtained from the ongoing ImmuneRACE study (first 160 participants) and from 1,200 or so subjects provided by 6 global collaborators. The dataset comprised deeply sampled blood TCRbeta repertoires from subjects exposed to, actively infected with, or recovered from COVID-19. Study-wide findings and limitations: The quantity of clinical and demographic metadata differed by source and by participant and was supplied without curation.

Taken from cysteine to phenylalanine, the CDR3 has 13 residues. Only the CDR3 region is kept as DNA, spanning 39 bases read in frame from base 1. CDR1 MNHNY and CDR2 SVGAGI were looked up in the germline V gene (reference sequence). The germline ends are 10 bases apart after V is trimmed by 8 bases and J by 3 bases. TCRbeta CDR3 regions were amplified from genomic DNA by means of the immunoSEQ Assay, a bias-controlled multiplex PCR. Per the original workflow: The number of nucleated cells in each sample was estimated from the amplification of reference gene primers within the assay. To quantify the absolute abundance of each unique TCRbeta CDR3 rearrangement, sequence reads were collapsed and filtered. For each sample, productive Simpson clonality was calculated as the square root of Simpson's diversity index over productive rearrangements. Entries here come from immuneACCESS through TCRdb and include only in-frame sequences with V and J called. Some clones fail to appear in such tables; in the studies checked, an unresolved V gene covers under half of the shortfall, and the cause of the remainder is unknown. From that table come the V and J calls and clone size; the DNA was used to work out D and trimming. Counted in this sample were 97,000 or so clones; 70% to 85% of them appeared once. The ten largest clones capture 10% of the sample.

On this clone itself: The antigen it binds to is not known. No quality values exist for individual bases; no much larger clone is one base distant.

Whole blood was collected in K2EDTA tubes by collaborating institutions according to the institutions' own protocols. For TCRbeta analysis, collaborator samples were shipped as frozen whole blood, as isolated PBMCs, or as DNA extracted from either sample type. The sample taken for sequencing was peripheral blood. The source of this sequence is a man in his sixties or seventies with acute or convalescent COVID-19. In this chain, TRBV6-6 is recombined with TRBJ2-2; no D gene can be assigned with confidence. Here is the DNA: TGTGCCAGCCAGACAATGGACACCGGGGAGCTGTTTTTT. This is translated as CASQTMDTGELFF.